Listed below are T cell receptor beta chains from one sample, sequenced in a study of blood T cell repertoires in COVID-19. TCRdb keeps only in-frame clones here, not all; method: immunoSEQ multiplex PCR. The data show 25,000 to 30,000 clones, 65% to 90% seen once. The sequenced sample consisted of peripheral blood. Receptors were obtained from a human donor in a cohort sampled during active COVID-19. CDR3s include the opening cysteine and the closing phenylalanine or tryptophan. The D gene is left open where the match is weak. Where a row states a size, it is once, few, many or the class of an expanded clone; other rows omit it.

>TRBD1|TRBJ2-4|once|TRBV28
CASSPSGQGFKNIQYF
TGTGCCAGCAGCCCCTCCGGACAGGGTTTCAAAAACATTCAGTACTTC
>NA|TRBJ2-7|once|TRBV7-9
CASSLNSEYEQYF
TGTGCCAGCAGCTTAAATTCGGAGTACGAGCAGTACTTC
>NA|TRBJ2-5|NA|TRBV27
CASSLGPPYQETQYF
TGTGCCAGCAGTTTAGGCCCCCCGTACCAAGAGACCCAGTACTTC
>TRBD1|TRBJ1-6|NA|TRBV28
CASSYMTGYNSPLHF
TGTGCCAGCAGCTACATGACAGGGTATAATTCACCCCTCCACTTT
>TRBD1|TRBJ1-2|NA|TRBV29-1
CSVDATGGRNYGYTF
TGCAGCGTTGACGCCACAGGGGGCAGGAACTATGGCTACACCTTC
>NA|TRBJ1-1|NA|TRBV27
CASSLGQNWNTEAFF
TGTGCCAGCAGTTTAGGACAGAATTGGAACACTGAAGCTTTCTTT
>TRBD1|TRBJ2-1|NA|TRBV7-3
CASSLARQGSEQFF
TGTGCCAGCAGCTTAGCTCGACAGGGAAGTGAGCAGTTCTTC
>NA|TRBJ2-1|NA|TRBV5-1
CASSLSGTFYHEQFF
TGCGCCAGCAGCTTGTCCGGGACTTTCTACCATGAGCAGTTCTTC
>NA|TRBJ2-3|NA|TRBV6-2/TRBV6-3
CASSYEAGREIGVADTQYF
TGTGCCAGCAGTTACGAGGCAGGCAGGGAAATTGGGGTTGCAGATACGCAGTATTTT
>TRBD2|TRBJ2-2|NA|TRBV10-3
CAISASRLAGPNTGELFF
TGTGCCATCAGCGCGAGTAGACTAGCGGGGCCGAACACCGGGGAGCTGTTTTTT
>TRBD1|TRBJ1-1|NA|TRBV6-4
CASSVQGGNTEAFF
TGTGCCAGCAGTGTTCAGGGGGGGAACACTGAAGCTTTCTTT
>NA|TRBJ2-3|NA|TRBV30
CAWNENTDTQYF
TGTGCCTGGAACGAGAACACAGATACGCAGTATTTT
>NA|TRBJ2-5|few|TRBV6-1
CASSEALGITRETQYF
TGTGCCAGCAGTGAAGCGCTTGGCATCACCCGTGAGACCCAGTACTTC
>TRBD1|TRBJ2-1|few|TRBV28
CATSGDSGQGLYSSYNEQFF
TGTGCCACCAGCGGGGATTCGGGACAGGGCCTCTACAGCTCCTACAATGAGCAGTTCTTC
>NA|TRBJ2-2|NA|TRBV11-2
CASTTYGDTGELFF
TGTGCCAGCACCACCTACGGAGACACCGGGGAGCTGTTTTTT
>NA|TRBJ1-4|NA|TRBV6-1
CASSETTGSNEKLFF
TGTGCCAGCAGTGAAACGACAGGTTCGAACGAAAAACTGTTTTTT
>TRBD1|TRBJ1-6|NA|TRBV28
CASSFFSTGGSLHF
TGTGCCAGCAGTTTTTTCTCGACAGGGGGCTCCCTCCACTTT
>TRBD1|TRBJ1-1|NA|TRBV4-3
CASSRGQGYTEAFF
TGCGCCAGCAGCCGAGGACAGGGGTACACTGAAGCTTTCTTT
>NA|TRBJ1-2|NA|TRBV3-1/TRBV3-2
CASSQEGRVEGYTF
TGTGCCAGCAGCCAAGAGGGCAGGGTGGAAGGCTACACCTTC
>TRBD1|TRBJ2-1|NA|TRBV19
CASSWGQGFAVLVF
TGTGCCAGTAGTTGGGGACAGGGCTTCGCAGTTTTGGTCTTC
>NA|TRBJ1-6|NA|TRBV5-1
CASSLAGLGSSYNSPLHF
TGCGCCAGCAGCTTGGCTGGCTTAGGGAGCTCCTATAATTCACCCCTCCACTTT
>TRBD1|TRBJ2-7|NA|TRBV27
CASIKQGSYEQYF
TGTGCCAGCATCAAACAGGGGTCCTACGAGCAGTACTTC
>NA|TRBJ2-3|once|TRBV11-2
CASSRVTDTQYF
TGTGCCAGCAGCCGAGTGACAGATACGCAGTATTTT
>TRBD1|TRBJ2-2|NA|TRBV7-9
CASSPSRGSGTGELFF
TGTGCCAGCAGCCCCTCCAGGGGGTCCGGCACCGGGGAGCTGTTTTTT
>TRBD1|TRBJ1-1|NA|TRBV5-5
CASSSTGKVEAFF
TGTGCCAGCAGCTCGACAGGGAAGGTTGAAGCTTTCTTT
>NA|TRBJ2-7|NA|TRBV10-3
CATQNMGALEEQYF
TGTGCCACCCAGAACATGGGGGCTTTAGAAGAGCAGTACTTC
>TRBD1|TRBJ2-5|once|TRBV6-5
CASSYTTGLETQYF
TGTGCCAGCAGTTACACGACAGGGTTGGAGACCCAGTACTTC
>NA|TRBJ2-5|NA|TRBV7-9
CASSLVGSEETQYF
TGTGCCAGCAGCTTAGTTGGCAGTGAAGAGACCCAGTACTTC
>NA|TRBJ1-1|NA|TRBV9
CASSVGVGAAFF
TGTGCCAGCAGCGTAGGAGTAGGGGCGGCTTTCTTT
>NA|TRBJ1-3|NA|TRBV5-1
CASSEPGQFSGNTIYF
TGCGCCAGCAGCGAACCTGGACAGTTCTCTGGAAACACCATATATTTT
>TRBD1|TRBJ2-5|NA|TRBV5-1
CASSCLYRTGLRTQYF
TGCGCCAGCAGCTGTCTTTACCGGACAGGCCTACGGACCCAGTACTTC
>NA|TRBJ1-2|NA|TRBV3-1/TRBV3-2
CASSQGGERGYTF
TGTGCCAGCAGCCAGGGCGGGGAGCGAGGCTACACCTTC
>NA|TRBJ1-2|NA|TRBV29-1
CSVAQGQGYTF
TGCAGCGTTGCCCAGGGACAAGGCTACACCTTC
>TRBD2|TRBJ2-1|NA|TRBV6-2/TRBV6-3
CASSYSSPFGGSFENEQFF
TGTGCCAGCAGTTACTCGAGTCCCTTTGGCGGGAGTTTTGAGAATGAGCAGTTCTTC
>NA|TRBJ2-3|once|TRBV7-3
CASSFRGRGTDTQYF
TGTGCCAGCAGCTTTAGGGGGAGGGGAACAGATACGCAGTATTTT
>NA|TRBJ1-1|NA|TRBV30
CAWSELYRVSNTEAFF
TGTGCCTGGAGCGAACTGTACAGGGTTTCGAACACTGAAGCTTTCTTT
>NA|TRBJ1-1|NA|TRBV10-1
CASSDDRGGRTEAFF
TGCGCCAGCAGTGATGATCGGGGGGGGAGGACTGAAGCTTTCTTT